The sample holds one count of the clone carrying this TCR beta chain. The antigen is undetermined. Peripheral blood came from all dose cohorts at three timepoints. The record originates from a study of OX40 agonist ivuxolimab in advanced cancers. Study details: The patients got ivuxolimab, which is an agonistic anti-OX40 (CD134) antibody. In this trial design, patients received ivuxolimab intravenously at 0.01 to 10 mg/kg every 2 weeks.

Profiled with immunoSEQ multiplex PCR; TCRdb holds only in-frame clones, not every one. This table has roughly 53,000 clones, 80% to 85% appearing once. Germline V gene data show CDR1 as SGHAT and CDR2 as FQNNGV. Trimming removed 5 bases from V and 7 bases from J, with 21 bases in between. This CDR3 is built from 16 residues. Overall study findings and caveats: Clonal expansion in partial responders at 0.1-3.0 mg/kg ranked among the lowest.

The sequence was obtained from an adult with an advanced solid tumor such as melanoma, head and neck, liver or kidney cancer. Sequencing was performed on CD4+ or CD8+ T cells sorted from blood, taken in a trial of the OX40 agonist ivuxolimab. The chain carries TRBV11-2 and TRBJ2-1; a possible D gene is TRBD2 (6 bases). CDR3 amino acids: CASSVLSGARGNEQFF. For the CDR3, the DNA is TGTGCCAGCAGCGTCTTATCCGGGGCGCGGGGAAATGAGCAGTTCTTC.